A selection of T cell receptor beta chains follows, all from one sample in a study of T cell responses to AZD1222 COVID-19 vaccine. Method: immunoSEQ multiplex PCR; TCRdb's copy keeps in-frame clones and lacks some. Among about 140,000 clones listed, about 92% were seen once. The source was peripheral blood, collected on day 0 of AZD1222 vaccination. These TCRs come from an adult in good health. Each CDR3 is given with its conserved first and last residue.

TRBV3-1/TRBV3-2,TRBJ2-3,CASSQAPLTVTSTDTQYF
TRBV19,TRBJ1-1,CASSPGDRGNTEAFF
TRBV5-4,TRBJ1-1,CASSWGQINTEAFF
TRBV27,TRBJ1-1,CASSTGARNTEAFF
TRBV19,TRBJ1-1,CASRDTMNTEAFF
TRBV11-2,TRBJ2-1,CASSWDLVGEQFF
TRBV4-1,TRBJ1-1,CASSQGSGVLWAFF
TRBV6-1,TRBJ1-1,CASRWGRDFEAFF
TRBV9,TRBJ1-3,CASSVEGNTIYF
TRBV19,TRBJ2-2,CASSNRDRGNGELFF
TRBV7-9,TRBJ1-1,CASSPGRATEAFF
TRBV15,TRBJ2-2,CATRGLEVPGELFF
TRBV7-2,TRBJ1-1,CASSLLPQGNTEAFF
TRBV29-1,TRBJ1-2,CSVGTGDGYGYTF
TRBV12-3/TRBV12-4,TRBJ2-1,CASSREDNEQFF
TRBV15,TRBJ2-1,CATSREPGRERANEQFF